The 12 T cell receptor beta chains below come from one sample, sequenced in a study of T cell responses to AZD1222 COVID-19 vaccine. Produced via immunoSEQ multiplex PCR; TCRdb's table is partial and in-frame only. The profile shows over 150,000 clones, 88% of them singletons. This specimen consisted of peripheral blood, obtained 28 days after the second AZD1222 dose. These receptor sequences come from an adult who received the AZD1222 COVID-19 vaccine.

The V call is TRBV9, the J call TRBJ2-2, with D maybe TRBD1 (6 bases). V was pared by 2 bases and J by 2 bases, with 16 bases between. This CDR3 has 17 amino acids. Germline CDR1 reads SGDLS; CDR2 reads YYNGEE. The CDR3 nucleotides are TGTGCCAGCAGCGTCCCGATCGGACAGCCTAACACCGGGGAGCTGTTTTTT. This codes for CASSVPIGQPNTGELFF.

The V and J genes are TRBV7-2 and TRBJ2-5; TRBD2 aligns across 15 bases. The V gene's germline CDR1 is SGHTA and CDR2 FQGNSA. Losses at the gene ends were 1 base for V and 4 bases for J; bases not matched to a gene: 4. The CDR3 consists of 17 residues. CDR3 loop: CASSLVGLAGGRETQYF. The CDR3 DNA reads TGTGCCAGCAGCTTAGTCGGACTAGCGGGGGGGCGAGAGACCCAGTACTTC.

The chain joins TRBV18 to TRBJ1-2, with a possible D match to TRBD1 (6 bases). V was shortened by 2 bases and J by 3 bases, with 10 bases between the two germline ends. The CDR3 loop spans 14 amino acids. The germline V gene encodes CDR1 KGHSH and CDR2 LQKENI. CDR3 DNA sequence: TGTGCCAGCTCACCAGACGGGGGCCACTATGGCTACACCTTC. This encodes CASSPDGGHYGYTF.

The V and J genes are TRBV30 and TRBJ1-5; 8 bases agree with TRBD1. V lost 0 bases to trimming and J lost 0 bases; unmatched junction nucleotides: 4. Germline lookup yields CDR1 GTSNPN and CDR2 SVGIG (reference sequence). The CDR3 contains 16 residues. The CDR3 reads CAWSVGTGYSNQPQHF. As DNA, the CDR3 is TGTGCCTGGAGTGTTGGGACAGGTTATAGCAATCAGCCCCAGCATTTT.

The chain links TRBV19 to TRBJ1-2, with 8 bases aligning to TRBD1. This CDR3 contains 16 residues. In germline, CDR1 is LNHDA, CDR2 SQIVND (reference sequence). V was clipped by 4 bases and J by 4 bases; unmatched bases: 11. CDR3 sequence (DNA): TGTGCCAGTAGTAGCATAGGACAGGGACCTTCCTATGGCTACACCTTC. This encodes CASSSIGQGPSYGYTF.

V gene TRBV27 combines with J gene TRBJ2-1, with D possibly TRBD1 on 6 matching bases. CDR1 MNHEY and CDR2 SMNVEV come from the germline V gene (reference sequence). V gave up 6 bases and J gave up 8 bases, with 11 bases separating them. The CDR3 has 12 residues. CDR3 nucleotides: TGTGCCAGCAGGCCTCCAGGGGATGAGCAGTTCTTC. It specifies CASRPPGDEQFF.

This chain joins TRBV6-5 and TRBJ2-7; 12 nucleotides match TRBD1. CDR3 length: 16 residues. V was pared by 4 bases and J by 12 bases, with 16 bases of the junction left unmatched. CDR1 is MNHEY, CDR2 SVGAGI, per germline. The CDR3 protein is CASSLTAGTGGFIRYF. DNA for the CDR3: TGTGCCAGCAGTTTGACTGCCGGGACAGGGGGCTTCATACGGTACTTC.

V and J are TRBV19 and TRBJ1-2; a weak D match, TRBD1 (6 bases). V was cut by 1 base and J by 2 bases, with 8 bases left in between. The CDR3 is 14 amino acids. Per germline, CDR1 LNHDA and CDR2 SQIVND (reference sequence). This chain's CDR3 is CASSIGTVNYGYTF. The CDR3 DNA sequence: TGTGCCAGTAGTATAGGGACAGTGAACTATGGCTACACCTTC.

The V call is TRBV19, the J call TRBJ2-5; D gene uncertain. CDR3 length: 15 amino acids. Trimming pared 1 base from V and 5 bases from J, leaving 14 bases between. Germline V lookup: CDR1 LNHDA, CDR2 SQIVND (reference sequence). The CDR3 protein is CASSIASASQETQYF. CDR3 bases: TGTGCCAGTAGTATAGCCAGCGCTAGTCAGGAGACCCAGTACTTC.

The rearrangement links TRBV19 to TRBJ1-1; 7 bases agree with TRBD1. Trimming at V came to 4 bases and at J to 1 base, leaving 3 bases not matched to a gene. This CDR3 contains 14 residues. CDR1 LNHDA and CDR2 SQIVND come from the germline V gene (reference sequence). The CDR3 region is CASSKTGWNTEAFF. In nucleotides, the CDR3 is TGTGCCAGTAGTAAGACAGGGTGGAACACTGAAGCTTTCTTT. Full variable domain (rest looked up from reference TRBV19 and TRBJ1-1): DGGITQSPKYLFRKEGQNVTLSCEQNLNHDAMYWYRQDPGQGLRLIYYSQIVNDFQKGDIAEGYSVSREKKESFPLTVTSAQKNPTAFYLCASSKTGWNTEAFFGQGTRLTVV.

The gene calls are TRBV12-5 and TRBJ1-1; D gene ambiguous. Trimming removed 7 bases at V and 1 base at J, with 13 bases between. CDR3 length equals 14 residues. In germline, CDR1 is LGHNT, CDR2 FRNRAP. The CDR3 DNA follows: TGTGCTAGTGCCCTTGAGGGAGGGAACACTGAAGCTTTCTTT. It is translated as CASALEGGNTEAFF.

Notes on this clone: The same CDR3 is also encoded by other DNA sequences in this sample. The chain uses TRBV6-1 and TRBJ1-1; 7 nucleotides agree with TRBD1. J was trimmed by 0 bases and V by 2 bases; bases with no gene match: 3. Germline values: CDR1 MNHNS, CDR2 SASEGT. This CDR3 contains 15 residues. In DNA form, the CDR3 reads TGTGCCAGCAGTGAAAGACAGGGTCTGAACACTGAAGCTTTCTTT. Translating it yields CASSERQGLNTEAFF.